These 21 T cell receptor beta chains were all obtained from the same sample, sequenced in a study of T cell responses to AZD1222 COVID-19 vaccine. Libraries were prepared by immunoSEQ multiplex PCR; TCRdb keeps only in-frame clonotypes and omits some of them. Of roughly 120,000 clones in the sample, around 89% were seen once. The input for sequencing was peripheral blood, taken 28 days after the second AZD1222 dose. The receptors were sampled from an adult who received the AZD1222 COVID-19 vaccine.

The V gene is TRBV6-5, the J gene TRBJ2-7; TRBD2 is a possible D gene (5 bases). The CDR3 is 15 amino acids. In germline, CDR1 is MNHEY, CDR2 SVGAGI. Trimming took 7 bases from V and 1 from J, leaving 17 bases between them. The CDR3 nucleotides read TGTGCCAGCACACACCGGTACAGCGGATCCTACGAGCAGTACTTC. Translating gives CASTHRYSGSYEQYF.

The rearrangement uses TRBV4-3 and TRBJ2-1; D is perhaps TRBD1 (6 bases). V shed 0 bases and J shed 7 bases, with 16 bases lying between them. CDR1 and CDR2 from the germline V gene are LGHNA and YSLEER. The CDR3 runs to 16 residues. The CDR3 loop reads CASSQEVRDTLNEQFF. The DNA of the CDR3 is TGCGCCAGCAGCCAAGAGGTACGGGACACCTTAAATGAGCAGTTCTTC.

The chain joins TRBV7-9 to TRBJ2-7; TRBD2 agrees at 7 bases. This CDR3 contains 15 residues. Looked up from germline, CDR1 is SEHNR and CDR2 is FQNEAQ (reference sequence). The junction had 10 bases not matched to a gene; V was cut back by 4 bases and J by 4 bases. In nucleotides, the CDR3 is TGTGCCAGCAGCTCGGGGCGGGAGAGGGGATACGAGCAGTACTTC. As protein: CASSSGRERGYEQYF.

This sequence joins TRBV9 and TRBJ2-5; 8 nucleotides agree with TRBD1. This CDR3 region has 14 residues. From germline, CDR1 is SGDLS and CDR2 YYNGEE. V trimming: 2 bases; J trimming: 2 bases; junction bases outside the gene matches: 2. This CDR3 reads CASSVQGAQETQYF. CDR3 sequence (DNA): TGTGCCAGCAGCGTGCAGGGGGCGCAAGAGACCCAGTACTTC.

A note on this clone: A junction end diverges from the germline sequence, so it may reflect a read error. J is TRBJ1-2 and V is TRBV7-9; 7 positions agree with TRBD1. In germline, CDR1 is SEHNR, CDR2 FQNEAQ (reference sequence). This CDR3 spans 16 amino acids. Here the CDR3 reads CASSGYDREANYGYTF. CDR3 sequence (DNA): TGTGCCAGCAGCGGATACGACAGGGAGGCTAATTATGGCTACACCTTC. Looking up the rest from reference TRBV7-9 and TRBJ1-2 gives the full variable domain: DTGVSQNPRHKITKRGQNVTFRCDPISEHNRLYWYRQTLGQGPEFLTYFQNEAQLEKSRLLSDRFSAERPKGSFSTLEIQRTEQGDSAMYLCASSGYDREANYGYTFGSGTRLTVV.

This clone was seen once. The chain employs TRBV3-1 (or the pseudogene TRBV3-2) and TRBJ1-6; perhaps TRBD1 as D (5 bases). V was trimmed by 0 bases and J by 12 bases, leaving 9 bases between them. This CDR3 contains 13 residues. Looked up from germline, CDR1 is LGHDT and CDR2 is YNNKEL (reference sequence). The chain's CDR3 is CASSQDPGLPLHF. The CDR3 nucleotides read TGTGCCAGCAGCCAAGATCCAGGGTTACCCCTCCACTTT.

The chain joins TRBV5-1 to TRBJ2-2; 8 bases match TRBD1. This CDR3 contains 15 residues. After removal of 3 bases from V and 3 bases from J, the junction contained 4 bases not matched to a gene. In germline, CDR1 is SGHRS, CDR2 YFSETQ. Here the CDR3 reads CASSSDRADTGELFF. The CDR3 DNA is TGCGCCAGCAGCTCGGACAGGGCGGACACCGGGGAGCTGTTTTTT.

The chain uses TRBV11-1 and TRBJ2-7; D unresolved. Germline assignment: CDR1 SGHAT and CDR2 FQDESV (reference sequence). V lost 5 bases and J lost 3, with 11 bases in between. The CDR3 extends over 13 amino acids. The CDR3 region is CASSPRDFYEQYF. DNA for the CDR3: TGTGCCAGCAGCCCAAGGGATTTCTACGAGCAGTACTTC.

The chain couples TRBV29-1 to TRBJ2-1; D might be TRBD1 (6 bases). The germline V gene encodes CDR1 SQVTM and CDR2 ANQGSEA. There are 11 residues in the CDR3. V gave up 6 bases and J gave up 5 bases, with 8 bases separating them. The CDR3 DNA sequence: TGCAGCGTGTGGACAGACAATGAGCAGTTCTTC. This gives the protein CSVWTDNEQFF.

This clone came up once. CDR3: CASSSPDLLPVNYGYTF. CDR3 nucleotide sequence: TGCGCCAGCAGCTCCCCAGACCTACTCCCCGTTAACTATGGCTACACCTTC. The chain links TRBV5-1 to TRBJ1-2; unclear D gene. The germline gives CDR1 SGHRS, CDR2 YFSETQ. V was shortened by 3 bases and J by 1 base, with 19 bases between the two germline ends. The CDR3 length is 17 residues.

The chain links TRBV2 to TRBJ2-5, with TRBD2 matching over 14 bases. The germline CDR1 and CDR2 sequences are SNHLY and FYNNEI. The CDR3 is made up of 15 amino acids. The junction had 5 bases not matched to a gene; V was cut back by 6 bases and J by 5 bases. CDR3 sequence reads: CASSKTSGGAETQYF. The DNA of the CDR3 is TGTGCCAGCAGCAAGACTAGCGGGGGGGCGGAGACCCAGTACTTC.

This clone appeared a few times. The chain is built from TRBV29-1 and TRBJ2-3, with D tentatively TRBD1 (5 bases). CDR3 length: 13 amino acids. Deletions cut 6 bases from V and 2 bases from J, with 12 bases between. Germline loops: CDR1 SQVTM, CDR2 ANQGSEA. The CDR3 region is CSVPGILTDTQYF. CDR3 DNA: TGCAGCGTCCCAGGGATCCTCACAGATACGCAGTATTTT.

The gene calls are TRBV28 and TRBJ1-1; 11 bases align to TRBD1. This CDR3 region has 15 residues. CDR1 is MDHEN and CDR2 is SYDVKM in the germline V gene. With 8 bases clipped from V and 1 base from J, the junction kept 6 bases outside the gene matches. The CDR3 is CASPGQGVSNTEAFF. CDR3 sequence (DNA): TGTGCCAGCCCGGGACAGGGGGTCTCGAACACTGAAGCTTTCTTT.

This rearrangement joins TRBV13 to TRBJ2-7; TRBD1 agrees at 9 bases. The J segment lost 7 bases and the V segment lost 4 bases, leaving 8 bases of the junction unmatched. The germline V gene encodes CDR1 PRHDT and CDR2 FYEKMQ (reference sequence). CDR3 length equals 14 residues. CDR3 sequence (DNA): TGTGCCAGCAGCTCGACAGGGGGTCGGGGGGAGCAGTACTTC. Its translation is CASSSTGGRGEQYF.

The V and J genes are TRBV29-1 and TRBJ1-1, with TRBD1 as a possible D gene (5 bases). CDR3 size: 13 residues. V lost 4 bases and J lost 4, with 13 bases in between. Germline-derived CDR1 and CDR2 are SQVTM and ANQGSEA. The CDR3 region has the DNA TGCAGCGTTGTTTGGGGGGTCGGCACTGAAGCTTTCTTT. It is translated as CSVVWGVGTEAFF.

The rearrangement joins TRBV28 to TRBJ2-2, with 9 bases matching TRBD1. J gave up 5 bases and V 3 bases, and 1 base lay outside the gene matches. Germline CDR1 reads MDHEN; CDR2 reads SYDVKM. The CDR3 sequence is 14 residues long. CDR3 in amino acids: CASSLTGGTGELFF. In DNA, the CDR3 is TGTGCCAGCAGTTTGACAGGGGGGACCGGGGAGCTGTTTTTT.

This chain joins TRBV6-1 and TRBJ1-1; 7 bases map to TRBD1. V shed 1 base, J shed 4 bases, and the junction held 3 bases outside the gene matches. Germline V gene sequence: CDR1 MNHNS, CDR2 SASEGT. The CDR3 runs to 14 residues. The CDR3, as DNA: TGTGCCAGCAGTGAAGGACAGGGTGGCACTGAAGCTTTCTTT. The encoded protein is CASSEGQGGTEAFF.

This rearrangement joins TRBV5-1 to TRBJ1-6; D unclear. This CDR3 is 14 amino acids long. Germline values: CDR1 SGHRS, CDR2 YFSETQ. V lost 0 bases, J lost 5 bases, and 6 bases lay in between. The CDR3 region is CASSLGENNSPLHF. CDR3 bases: TGCGCCAGCAGCTTGGGGGAGAATAATTCACCCCTCCACTTT.

The rearrangement links TRBV30 to TRBJ2-3; 8 nucleotides agree with TRBD2. Per the germline V gene, CDR1 is GTSNPN and CDR2 is SVGIG (reference sequence). CDR3 size: 14 residues. Trimming cost V 0 bases and J 1 base; bases outside gene matches: 0. CDR3 DNA: TGTGCCTGGAGTGTACTAGCGGGCACAGATACGCAGTATTTT. This gives the protein CAWSVLAGTDTQYF. The variable domain in full, completed from reference TRBV30 and TRBJ2-3, reads SQTIHQWPATLVQPVGSPLSLECTVEGTSNPNLYWYRQAAGRGLQLLFYSVGIGQISSEVPQNLSASRPQDRQFILSSKKLLLSDSGFYLCAWSVLAGTDTQYFGPGTRLTVL.

This chain uses TRBV27 with TRBJ2-1, with 8 bases lining up with TRBD1. CDR1 is MNHEY, CDR2 SMNVEV, per germline (reference sequence). CDR3 length: 16 amino acids. The trim removed 3 bases at V and 4 bases at J, leaving 8 bases unmatched. CDR3 sequence: CASSFGAGGHYNEQFF. CDR3 in DNA: TGTGCCAGCAGTTTCGGGGCAGGGGGCCATTACAATGAGCAGTTCTTC.

This clone was seen once. The rearrangement joins TRBV29-1 to TRBJ2-7; a possible D gene is TRBD1 (6 bases). CDR3 length equals 12 residues. The V gene's germline CDR1 is SQVTM and CDR2 ANQGSEA. V was pared by 4 bases and J by 3 bases, with 10 bases between. The CDR3 DNA reads TGCAGCGTTGGCGGCAGGGGCTACGAGCAGTACTTC. The encoded protein is CSVGGRGYEQYF.